The rows below give T cell receptor beta chains drawn from one sample of a study of memory CD4+ T cells and cytomegalovirus serostatus. Sequenced by immunoSEQ multiplex PCR; TCRdb stores in-frame clones only, minus some. Of tens of thousands of clones in the sample, approximately 84% were seen once. Specimen: memory CD4+ T cells from blood. Every receptor here comes from an adult in good health and CMV-seronegative. The CDR3 runs from the conserved cysteine through the conserved F or W. Each record gives: D gene, clone size, J gene, V gene, CDR3 DNA, CDR3 protein. The D gene is left open where the match is weak. Size is stated for part of the rows, as once, few or many counts, or as a class when the clone is expanded.

D: TRBD1
size: .
J: TRBJ1-4
V: TRBV5-6
DNA: TGTGCCAGCAGCCCACAACCGGGACAGGGGGGTGAAAAACTGTTTTTT
CDR3: CASSPQPGQGGEKLFF

D: .
size: once
J: TRBJ2-6
V: TRBV27
DNA: TGTGCCAGCAGTCCCTCCTGGTCTGGGGCCAACGTCCTGACTTTC
CDR3: CASSPSWSGANVLTF

D: .
size: .
J: TRBJ1-1
V: TRBV11-2
DNA: TGTGCCAGCAGCTTACCCCCTTATAGGGCCACTGAAGCTTTCTTT
CDR3: CASSLPPYRATEAFF

D: .
size: .
J: TRBJ2-3
V: TRBV5-6
DNA: TGTGCCAGCAGCCGGACCCTCGGGGGTGATACGCAGTATTTT
CDR3: CASSRTLGGDTQYF

D: .
size: .
J: TRBJ2-3
V: TRBV5-4
DNA: TGTGCCAGCAGCTTGAGGGGGAGTACGCAGTATTTT
CDR3: CASSLRGSTQYF

D: TRBD1
size: .
J: TRBJ2-2
V: TRBV6-1
DNA: TGTGCCAGCAGGGGACAGACGAACACCGGGGAGCTGTTTTTT
CDR3: CASRGQTNTGELFF

D: .
size: .
J: TRBJ2-1
V: TRBV7-3
DNA: TGTGCCAGCAGCTTTAGGGGAAGGGAGAATGAGCAGTTCTTC
CDR3: CASSFRGRENEQFF

D: TRBD1
size: .
J: TRBJ1-6
V: TRBV30
DNA: TGTGCCTTCATGACAGGGTACGATTCACCCCTCCACTTT
CDR3: CAFMTGYDSPLHF

D: .
size: .
J: TRBJ2-5
V: TRBV6-1
DNA: TGTGCCAGCAGTGGAACGACAGTGGGGCTTACCCAGTACTTC
CDR3: CASSGTTVGLTQYF

D: .
size: few
J: TRBJ1-1
V: TRBV5-1
DNA: TGCGCCAGCAGCTTGGGACAGGTCACTGAAGCTTTCTTT
CDR3: CASSLGQVTEAFF

D: TRBD2
size: few
J: TRBJ2-2
V: TRBV10-3
DNA: TGTGCCATCAGGGCCGGGACTAGCGGGGGGCAGCGCACCGGGGAGCTGTTTTTT
CDR3: CAIRAGTSGGQRTGELFF

D: TRBD1
size: .
J: TRBJ1-2
V: TRBV5-6
DNA: TGTGCCAGCAGCTTGGGGCGGGGGACAGGGAATGGCTACACCTTC
CDR3: CASSLGRGTGNGYTF

D: .
size: .
J: TRBJ1-6
V: TRBV5-1
DNA: TGCGCCAGCAGCTTAAGCGGACAGAATAATTCACCCCTCCACTTT
CDR3: CASSLSGQNNSPLHF

D: .
size: .
J: TRBJ2-1
V: TRBV11-3
DNA: TGTGCCAGCAGCTTAGATACGGGGGTTGGGGCCAATGAGCAGTTCTTC
CDR3: CASSLDTGVGANEQFF

D: TRBD2
size: .
J: TRBJ2-3
V: TRBV5-4
DNA: TGTGCCAGCATACTAGCGGGGGAGGGGACGCAGTATTTT
CDR3: CASILAGEGTQYF

D: .
size: .
J: TRBJ1-1
V: TRBV6-1
DNA: TGTGCCAGCAGTGAAGCCCTGCGGACAGACTCCTTCTTT
CDR3: CASSEALRTDSFF

D: .
size: .
J: TRBJ2-7
V: TRBV30
DNA: TGTGCCTGGAAGGGGCAGGGGTTCTCCTACGAGCAGTACTTC
CDR3: CAWKGQGFSYEQYF

D: TRBD1
size: .
J: TRBJ1-1
V: TRBV5-1
DNA: TGCGCCAGCAGCTTGGGGATAAGGGACAGGACAATCGAAGCTTTCTTT
CDR3: CASSLGIRDRTIEAFF

D: .
size: .
J: TRBJ2-1
V: TRBV11-2
DNA: TGTGCCAGCAGCTTAGCCGGGGGACGTTACAATGAGCAGTTCTTC
CDR3: CASSLAGGRYNEQFF

D: .
size: .
J: TRBJ2-7
V: TRBV21-1
DNA: TGTGCCAGCACCTCTCCGGTGGTGACAGGAGTCTACGAGCAGTACTTC
CDR3: CASTSPVVTGVYEQYF

D: .
size: .
J: TRBJ1-2
V: TRBV15
DNA: TGTGCCACCAGCAGAGCTCCTCTGACGGATAACTATGGCTACACCTTC
CDR3: CATSRAPLTDNYGYTF

D: .
size: .
J: TRBJ2-1
V: TRBV29-1
DNA: TGCAGCGTTGATGGGCGGCGGGGATATGGAGACAATGAGCAGTTCTTC
CDR3: CSVDGRRGYGDNEQFF

D: .
size: once
J: TRBJ1-2
V: TRBV30
DNA: TGTGCCTGGAGTGTATGGATGAACTATGGCTACACCTTC
CDR3: CAWSVWMNYGYTF